The 20 T cell receptor beta chains below all came from one sample that was sequenced in a study of cytomegalovirus exposure and HLA in healthy donors. Profiling relied on immunoSEQ multiplex PCR, and the TCRdb table lists in-frame clones only, not all of them. Here the sample spans roughly 330,000 clones, 75% to 90% being singletons. The specimen was PBMCs. The receptors shown here come from a woman under 40 in good health and CMV-seropositive.

The rearrangement uses TRBV5-6 and TRBJ2-2; D is unclear. Trimming removed 1 base from V and 7 bases from J, with 8 bases in between. The CDR3 loop spans 13 amino acids. Germline loops: CDR1 SGHDT, CDR2 YYEEEE. The CDR3 protein is CASSLWVSGELFF. CDR3 bases: TGTGCCAGCAGCTTGTGGGTGAGCGGGGAGCTGTTTTTT.

The CDR3 sequence: CASSAPPDLSSYNEQFF. The CDR3, as DNA: TGTGCCAGCAGCGCACCCCCCGACCTGAGCTCCTACAATGAGCAGTTCTTC. V usage is TRBV9 and J usage is TRBJ2-1; D gene ambiguous. Germline V gene sequence: CDR1 SGDLS, CDR2 YYNGEE. The CDR3 is made up of 17 amino acids. V shed 3 bases and J shed 0 bases, with 16 bases lying between them. Full variable domain (outside the CDR3, taken from reference TRBV9 and TRBJ2-1): DSGVTQTPKHLITATGQRVTLRCSPRSGDLSVYWYQQSLDQGLQFLIQYYNGEERAKGNILERFSAQQFPDLHSELNLSSLELGDSALYFCASSAPPDLSSYNEQFFGPGTRLTVL.

The genes are TRBV9 and TRBJ2-3; perhaps TRBD2 as D (7 bases). The CDR3 is 15 amino acids. The germline V gene has CDR1 SGDLS and CDR2 YYNGEE. The V and J ends lost 3 bases and 4 bases respectively, with 15 bases between them. CDR3: CASSAGGGTPDTQYF. The CDR3 DNA sequence: TGTGCCAGCAGCGCTGGGGGGGGCACCCCAGATACGCAGTATTTT.

This clone was detected only a few times. The chain uses TRBV29-1 and TRBJ1-2, with D possibly TRBD1 on 5 matching bases. Trimming took 3 bases from V and 8 from J, leaving 13 bases between them. CDR1 and CDR2 from the germline V gene are SQVTM and ANQGSEA. The CDR3 is made up of 12 amino acids. DNA of the CDR3: TGCAGCGTTGAGTCGCAGGGTGGCGGCTACACCTTC. This gives the protein CSVESQGGGYTF.

The J gene is TRBJ1-1, the V gene TRBV28; TRBD1 matches 8 bases. V lost 6 bases to trimming and J lost 4 bases; unmatched junction nucleotides: 16. The CDR3 is 17 amino acids. The V gene's germline CDR1 is MDHEN and CDR2 SYDVKM. The CDR3 spells CASRPPGEQGAPTEAFF. The CDR3, as DNA: TGTGCCAGCAGACCCCCGGGTGAGCAGGGGGCGCCCACTGAAGCTTTCTTT.

The V and J genes are TRBV7-2 and TRBJ1-6; 9 positions agree with TRBD1. Germline lookup yields CDR1 SGHTA and CDR2 FQGNSA. CDR3 size: 14 residues. Trimming took 5 bases from V and 9 from J; bases not matched to a gene: 5. The CDR3 sequence is CASSPQGARSPLHF. CDR3 DNA sequence: TGTGCCAGCAGCCCACAGGGGGCACGTTCACCCCTCCACTTT.

The V and J genes are TRBV7-2 and TRBJ1-5, with D possibly being TRBD1 (6 bases). V gave up 5 bases and J gave up 4 bases, with 15 bases separating them. This CDR3 is 15 amino acids long. The germline gives CDR1 SGHTA, CDR2 FQGNSA. CDR3 region: CASSLGHGINQPQHF. The CDR3 DNA reads as TGTGCCAGCAGCCTGGGACATGGAATAAATCAGCCCCAGCATTTT.

The V call is TRBV28, the J call TRBJ1-2; unclear D gene. The CDR3 loop spans 13 amino acids. CDR1 is MDHEN, CDR2 SYDVKM, per germline. V was clipped by 7 bases and J by 2 bases, with 11 bases between them. CDR3 residues: CASKISQNYGYTF. The CDR3 DNA follows: TGTGCCAGCAAGATCTCACAGAACTATGGCTACACCTTC.

This chain joins TRBV5-6 and TRBJ1-1; D is unclear. V was clipped by 0 bases and J by 4 bases, with 16 bases between them. The V gene's germline CDR1 is SGHDT and CDR2 YYEEEE. This CDR3 comprises 16 residues. CDR3 nucleotides: TGTGCCAGCAGCTTGGTCATCCAAGGCTCGAGCACTGAAGCTTTCTTT. It is translated as CASSLVIQGSSTEAFF.

This rearrangement joins TRBV14 to TRBJ1-6; 11 bases line up with TRBD1. This CDR3 has 15 amino acids. In germline, CDR1 is SGHDN, CDR2 FVKESK. The ends lost 3 bases at V and 11 bases at J; junction bases unmatched: 6. CDR3 sequence: CASSQRTGGSAPLHF. CDR3 nucleotide sequence: TGTGCCAGCAGCCAGCGGACAGGGGGCTCGGCACCCCTCCACTTT.

The rearrangement uses TRBV20-1 and TRBJ1-1; D gene ambiguous. The CDR3 is 11 residues long. CDR1 is DFQATT and CDR2 is SNEGSKA in the germline V gene (reference sequence). V was shortened by 0 bases and J by 6 bases, with 5 bases between the two germline ends. In DNA, the CDR3 is TGCAGTGCTAGAGATACCCCTGAAGCTTTCTTT. Amino acids: CSARDTPEAFF.

The chain combines TRBV4-3 with TRBJ2-3; TRBD2 matches 9 bases. This CDR3 spans 19 amino acids. The germline gives CDR1 LGHNA, CDR2 YSLEER. Trimming at V came to 0 bases and at J to 1 base, leaving 11 bases not matched to a gene. In DNA form, the CDR3 reads TGCGCCAGCAGCCAAGACTGGGGTGCTAGCGGGGCCCGCACAGATACGCAGTATTTT. Residues: CASSQDWGASGARTDTQYF.

V is TRBV27 and J is TRBJ2-7, with D perhaps matching TRBD1 (6 bases). Germline V gene lookup returns CDR1 MNHEY and CDR2 SMNVEV (reference sequence). V shed 4 bases and J shed 3 bases, with 19 bases lying between them. This CDR3 comprises 16 residues. The CDR3 is CASSWHAGQGLYEQYF. In nucleotides, the CDR3 is TGTGCCAGCAGTTGGCACGCAGGGCAGGGGCTCTACGAGCAGTACTTC.

The chain is built from TRBV27 and TRBJ2-7; 7 bases are shared with TRBD1. CDR1 and CDR2 from the germline V gene are MNHEY and SMNVEV (reference sequence). CDR3 length equals 13 residues. V lost 0 bases, J lost 7 bases, and 3 bases stayed unmatched. The CDR3 nucleotides are TGTGCCAGCAGTTTATCTAGACAGGGTGAGCAGTACTTC. This encodes CASSLSRQGEQYF.

CDR3: CASSELTDRPYEQYF. For the CDR3, the DNA is TGTGCCAGCAGTGAACTGACAGACAGACCCTACGAGCAGTACTTC. The rearrangement links TRBV7-8 to TRBJ2-7; possibly TRBD1 for D (5 bases). The germline V and J ends were trimmed by 6 bases and 2 bases, with 17 bases remaining between them. The CDR3 has 15 amino acids. The germline CDR1 and CDR2 sequences are SGHVS and FQNEAQ.

The V call is TRBV30, the J call TRBJ1-5, with 9 bases matching TRBD1. The CDR3 runs to 13 residues. Per the germline V gene, CDR1 is GTSNPN and CDR2 is SVGIG (reference sequence). Unmatched junction bases numbered 3, after V lost 4 bases and J lost 5 bases. CDR3 DNA: TGTGCCTGGAACAGGGGGCGGGATCAGCCCCAGCATTTT. Its protein is CAWNRGRDQPQHF.

The CDR3 protein is CAWETLKNTEAFF. In DNA form, the CDR3 reads TGTGCCTGGGAAACATTAAAGAACACTGAAGCTTTCTTT. This rearrangement joins TRBV30 to TRBJ1-1; the D is unclear. Trimming took 5 bases from V and 1 from J, leaving 11 bases between them. This CDR3 region has 13 residues. In germline, CDR1 is GTSNPN, CDR2 SVGIG (reference sequence).

The rearrangement joins TRBV15 to TRBJ2-7; D may be TRBD1 (6 bases). CDR3 length equals 14 residues. V lost 1 base and J 3 bases, leaving 10 bases between the germline ends. The germline gives CDR1 LNHNV, CDR2 YYDKDF (reference sequence). This CDR3 reads CATSRGGLGYEQYF. The CDR3 region has the DNA TGTGCCACCAGCAGAGGGGGGCTTGGCTACGAGCAGTACTTC.

The chain uses TRBV7-3 and TRBJ1-6; the D gene is possibly TRBD1 (5 bases). The CDR3 runs 14 residues. Trimming pared 2 bases from V and 9 bases from J, leaving 11 bases between. Per the germline V gene, CDR1 is SGHTA and CDR2 is FQGTGA. The CDR3 protein is CASSLLGGTSPLHF. Here the CDR3 DNA reads TGTGCCAGCAGCTTACTGGGGGGTACTTCACCCCTCCACTTT.

This sequence joins TRBV7-3 and TRBJ2-7, with 7 bases fitting TRBD1. Germline CDR1 SGHTA, CDR2 FQGTGA. CDR3 length: 14 amino acids. Germline trimming cut 2 bases from V and 3 bases from J; bases unmatched to any gene: 4. The CDR3 DNA is TGTGCCAGCAGCTTAGGGGACAGCGACTACGAGCAGTACTTC. It yields the protein CASSLGDSDYEQYF.